The 19 T cell receptor beta chains below come from one sample, sequenced in a study of T cell repertoires in cytomegalovirus infection. One entry per CDR3 protein results from TCRdb running MiXCR on the reads. This table holds around 550,000 distinct CDR3 sequences, about 25% found once. The sample taken for sequencing was PBMCs. These receptor sequences come from a human donor in good health (CMV status not recorded). Some clones in this sample may be carry-over from other donors' samples.

The chain joins TRBV20-1 to TRBJ2-1; 7 bases are a match to TRBD2. Losses at the gene ends were 0 bases for V and 0 bases for J; bases not matched to a gene: 17. The CDR3 length is 20 residues. The germline V gene encodes CDR1 DFQATT and CDR2 SNEGSKA (reference sequence). CDR3 DNA sequence: TGCAGTGCTAGAGATAAGTGGCTAGCGGATTATGGCGGCTCCTACAATGAGCAGTTCTTC. Its protein product is CSARDKWLADYGGSYNEQFF.

CDR3 in amino acids: CATSDSGETQYF. CDR3 DNA: TGTGCCACCAGTGATTCCGGAGAGACCCAGTACTTC. This sequence joins TRBV24-1 and TRBJ2-5, with unresolved D. The V and J ends lost 2 bases and 4 bases respectively, with 4 bases between them. Per germline, CDR1 KGHDR and CDR2 SFDVKD. This CDR3 region has 12 residues.

The chain employs TRBV20-1 and TRBJ2-1; TRBD2 agrees at 8 bases. There are 15 residues in the CDR3. The V gene's germline CDR1 is DFQATT and CDR2 SNEGSKA (reference sequence). V shed 1 base and J 8 bases; nucleotides not matched to a gene: 10. This chain's CDR3 is CSARVQAGEAYEQFF. CDR3 bases: TGCAGTGCTAGAGTACAAGCGGGAGAAGCGTATGAGCAGTTCTTC.

This clonotype was seen ten or more times. The chain is built from TRBV7-8 and TRBJ1-1; D gene unclear. Germline CDR1 SGHVS, CDR2 FQNEAQ. V was clipped by 6 bases and J by 2 bases, with 13 bases between them. This CDR3 contains 14 residues. CDR3 in amino acids: CASSSTKGNTEAFF. The CDR3 nucleotides are TGTGCCAGCAGTTCTACAAAGGGTAACACTGAAGCTTTCTTT.

V gene TRBV6-1 combines with J gene TRBJ1-3; D gene uncertain. Germline loops: CDR1 MNHNS, CDR2 SASEGT. This CDR3 comprises 15 residues. The V end was cut by 6 bases, the J end by 0 bases, with 12 bases between. CDR3 sequence (DNA): TGTGCCAGCAGAAAGGACCCTCGCTCTGGAAACACCATATATTTT. Its translation is CASRKDPRSGNTIYF.

The CDR3 DNA follows: TGTGCCAGTAGTCGATACCGGGACAGGGAGAATTCACCCCTCCACTTT. Encoded protein: CASSRYRDRENSPLHF. The chain joins TRBV19 to TRBJ1-6; TRBD1 matches at 9 bases. The V and J ends lost 5 bases and 7 bases, in that order; junction bases with no gene match: 9. The germline CDR1 and CDR2 sequences are LNHDA and SQIVND (reference sequence). CDR3 length: 16 residues.

This clonotype was observed at least ten times. The chain couples TRBV7-6 to TRBJ2-7; D not resolved. The V gene's germline CDR1 is SGHVS and CDR2 FNYEAQ. Between the trimmed V and J ends, which lost 6 bases and 4 bases, there was a span of 16 bases. This CDR3 is 14 amino acids long. The chain's CDR3 is CASSPSPGTYEQYV. The CDR3 DNA is TGTGCCAGCAGTCCAAGTCCGGGTACGTACGAGCAGTACGTC.

The chain uses TRBV28 and TRBJ1-5; unclear D gene. The germline V gene encodes CDR1 MDHEN and CDR2 SYDVKM. Deletions cut 8 bases from V and 3 bases from J, with 11 bases between. The CDR3 has 13 residues. The CDR3 nucleotides are TGTGCCAGCGGGCGGCAGTTCAATCAGCCCCAGCATTTT. The encoded protein is CASGRQFNQPQHF.

There are many counts of this clonotype. The chain joins TRBV12-3 or TRBV12-4 to TRBJ2-7; 11 bases align to TRBD1. The trim removed 6 bases at V and 0 bases at J, leaving 10 bases unmatched. CDR3 length: 17 residues. The CDR3 sequence is CASRRTGGGKASYEQYF. CDR3 in DNA: TGTGCCAGCAGACGGACAGGGGGCGGTAAGGCCTCCTACGAGCAGTACTTC.

This rearrangement joins TRBV20-1 to TRBJ2-5; D may be TRBD1 (6 bases). There are 14 residues in the CDR3. Germline loops: CDR1 DFQATT, CDR2 SNEGSKA (reference sequence). Trimming pared 0 bases from V and 5 bases from J, leaving 13 bases between. The CDR3 spells CSAREARGLETQYF. CDR3 DNA sequence: TGCAGTGCTAGAGAGGCCAGGGGCTTGGAGACCCAGTACTTC.

This clonotype was detected only a few times. CDR3 protein: CASSLETARGTGELFF. The CDR3, as DNA: TGTGCCAGCAGCTTAGAGACGGCCCGAGGGACCGGGGAGCTGTTTTTT. The chain joins TRBV7-7 to TRBJ2-2; tentative D call: TRBD2 (5 bases). The CDR3 length is 16 residues. The V end lost 1 base, the J end lost 5 bases, and 14 bases lay between the germline ends. Germline V lookup: CDR1 SSHAT, CDR2 FNYEAQ (reference sequence). Together with reference TRBV7-7 and TRBJ2-2, the CDR3 gives the full variable domain: GAGVSQSPRYKVTKRGQDVTLRCDPISSHATLYWYQQALGQGPEFLTYFNYEAQPDKSGLPSDRFSAERPEGSISTLTIQRTEQRDSAMYRCASSLETARGTGELFFGEGSRLTVL.

The chain employs TRBV4-3 and TRBJ2-2; D perhaps matches TRBD1 (5 bases). Deletions cut 4 bases from V and 2 bases from J, with 8 bases between. There are 14 residues in the CDR3. Germline CDR1 LGHNA, CDR2 YSLEER. Here the CDR3 DNA reads TGCGCCAGCAGCCGACAGACCAACACCGGGGAGCTGTTTTTT. Amino acid sequence: CASSRQTNTGELFF.

A word on this clonotype: Compared with germline, one end of the junction differs, possibly owing to a read error. The chain combines TRBV7-2 with TRBJ1-1; D remains ambiguous. Germline assignment: CDR1 SGHTA and CDR2 FQGNSA. The length of the CDR3 is 12 residues. The CDR3 bases are TGTGCCGGCAGCTTCCCAGGCCTTGAAGCTTTCTTT. This sequence encodes CAGSFPGLEAFF. Combining the CDR3 with reference TRBV7-2 and TRBJ1-1 gives the whole variable domain GAGVSQSPSNKVTEKGKDVELRCDPISGHTALYWYRQSLGQGLEFLIYFQGNSAPDKSGLPSDRFSAERTGGSVSTLTIQRTQQEDSAVYLCAGSFPGLEAFFGQGTRLTVV.

The table lists this clonotype with many counts. This chain links TRBV20-1 with TRBJ1-1; TRBD1 matches at 7 bases. The V gene's germline CDR1 is DFQATT and CDR2 SNEGSKA (reference sequence). The CDR3 totals 15 residues. V trimming: 0 bases; J trimming: 4 bases; junction bases outside the gene matches: 8. The CDR3 sequence is CSARDLQGFGTEAFF. The CDR3 DNA reads TGCAGTGCTAGAGACCTACAGGGGTTTGGCACTGAAGCTTTCTTT.

Details on this clonotype: A much more abundant neighbour one base away suggests this may be a read error. V is TRBV7-6 and J is TRBJ1-1, with TRBD1 matching over 8 bases. The V gene's germline CDR1 is SGHVS and CDR2 FNYEAQ. The ends lost 7 bases at V and 1 base at J; junction bases unmatched: 8. The CDR3 length is 15 residues. The CDR3 loop is CASNPRDRKNTEAFF. The DNA of the CDR3 is TGTGCCAGCAACCCGAGGGACAGGAAGAACACTGAAGCTTTCTTT.

The chain uses TRBV12-3 or TRBV12-4 and TRBJ1-4; D not certain. V was shortened by 3 bases and J by 2 bases, with 10 bases between the two germline ends. This CDR3 is 15 amino acids long. CDR3 amino acids: CASSFSPPTNEKLFF. The CDR3 nucleotides read TGTGCCAGCAGTTTTTCGCCCCCCACTAATGAAAAACTGTTTTTT.

This clonotype has a handful of counts. For the CDR3, the DNA is TGTGCCTGGAGTGCGGAAATGGGGCGAGAGACCCAGTACTTC. Protein product: CAWSAEMGRETQYF. J is TRBJ2-5 and V is TRBV30, with D perhaps TRBD1 (5 bases). Per germline, CDR1 GTSNPN and CDR2 SVGIG (reference sequence). Trimming took 1 base from V and 4 from J, leaving 13 bases between them. This CDR3 is 14 amino acids long.

The V and J genes are TRBV11-2 and TRBJ2-3; TRBD2 matches 7 bases. The CDR3 sequence is 16 residues long. CDR1 is SGHAT, CDR2 FQNNGV, per germline. V was pared by 5 bases and J by 5 bases, with 13 bases of the junction left unmatched. CDR3 bases: TGTGCCAGCAGCGCCGGGGACTACCGTTGGGTAGATACGCAGTATTTT. As protein: CASSAGDYRWVDTQYF. Full variable domain (remainder filled in from reference TRBV11-2 and TRBJ2-3): EAGVAQSPRYKIIEKRQSVAFWCNPISGHATLYWYQQILGQGPKLLIQFQNNGVVDDSQLPKDRFSAERLKGVDSTLKIQPAKLEDSAVYLCASSAGDYRWVDTQYFGPGTRLTVL.

Only a few counts were recorded for this clonotype. The chain links TRBV20-1 to TRBJ2-1, with TRBD2 matching over 10 bases. The germline V gene encodes CDR1 DFQATT and CDR2 SNEGSKA (reference sequence). V lost 1 base to trimming and J lost 13 bases; unmatched junction nucleotides: 4. This CDR3 is 12 amino acids long. CDR3 residues: CSARGLAGAQFF. CDR3 in DNA: TGCAGTGCTAGAGGTCTAGCGGGAGCTCAGTTCTTC.